A single sample is the source of the 22 T cell receptor beta chains below, sequenced in a study of T cells in women clearing cervical HPV infection. Some clones are missing from TCRdb's copy, which holds only in-frame ones; the method was immunoSEQ multiplex PCR. Its listing shows 31,000 or so clones. Material for sequencing was blood buffy coat. The receptor source for this set is a woman aged 18 to 75 with a cervical HPV16 infection that either progressed to CIN3+ or cleared (not recorded which).

To note about this clone: Read sequence stops 3 residues before the CDR3 end, and the germline J gene provides the missing end. The rearrangement joins TRBV20-1 to TRBJ1-3; D gene ambiguous. Trimming shortened V by 6 bases and J by 4 bases, and 13 bases separated the two germline ends. Germline V gives CDR1 DFQATT, CDR2 SNEGSKA (reference sequence). The CDR3 totals 13 residues. CDR3 DNA (partial): TGCAGTGCCCACCGTTCAGGAGGAAACACC. It is translated as CSAHRSGGNT. In full, the CDR3 is CSAHRSGGNTIYF.

A remark on this clone: The read ends 3 residues before the CDR3 terminus; that terminus is restored from the germline J gene. The chain employs TRBV20-1 and TRBJ2-2; TRBD2 matches 13 bases. This CDR3 is 15 amino acids long. J lost 0 bases, V lost 5 bases, and 0 bases had no gene match. Germline values: CDR1 DFQATT, CDR2 SNEGSKA (reference sequence). The CDR3 loop is CSAGTSGANTGELFF. The sequenced CDR3 bases are TGCAGTGCTGGGACTAGCGGGGCGAACACCGGGGAG.

Of note for this clone: Read data end 3 residues before the CDR3 end; the end is taken from the germline J gene. This sequence joins TRBV7-9 and TRBJ1-4; TRBD1 might be the D (5 bases). The germline gives CDR1 SEHNR, CDR2 FQNEAQ (reference sequence). V gave up 5 bases and J gave up 3 bases, with 10 bases separating them. This CDR3 contains 14 residues. The CDR3 spells CASSPQGSNEKLFF. The sequenced CDR3 bases are TGTGCCAGCAGCCCTCAGGGTTCTAATGAAAAA.

Remarks on this clone: The CDR3 extends 3 residues past the end of the read, so its final part is completed from the germline J gene. V and J are TRBV2 and TRBJ1-4; 7 nucleotides line up with TRBD1. Trimming removed 6 bases from V and 3 bases from J; junction bases left unmatched: 7. The germline V gene encodes CDR1 SNHLY and CDR2 FYNNEI. The length of the CDR3 is 15 residues. The chain's CDR3 is CASRLGGAANEKLFF. CDR3 bases read: TGTGCCAGCAGATTAGGGGGCGCGGCTAATGAAAAA.

Remarks on this clone: The CDR3 end lies 3 residues beyond the end of the read and is filled in from the germline J gene. The chain recombines TRBV7-9 with TRBJ2-2; no firm D call. Germline CDR1 and CDR2: SEHNR and FQNEAQ (reference sequence). This CDR3 region has 14 residues. CDR3 residues: CASSPRSGLEKLFF. The DNA read from the CDR3 is TGTGCCAGCAGCCCCAGGTCAGGCCTTGAAAAG.

On this clone itself: The sequence runs out 3 residues before the end of the CDR3; the remainder is reconstructed from the germline J gene. The J gene is TRBJ2-1, the V gene TRBV20-1, with 9 bases identical to TRBD2. The V segment lost 6 bases and the J segment 4 bases; nucleotides outside the gene matches: 7. Germline CDR1 is DFQATT and CDR2 is SNEGSKA (reference sequence). The CDR3 spans 14 residues. This CDR3 reads CSAPTSGSYNEQFF. The sequenced part of the CDR3 DNA is TGCAGTGCCCCGACTAGCGGTTCATACAATGAG.

Regarding this clone: The CDR3 goes on 3 residues after the read ends, and that part is filled in from the germline J gene. The gene calls are TRBV6-2 or TRBV6-3 and TRBJ2-3; the match to TRBD2 covers 10 bases. Germline CDR1 MNHEY, CDR2 SVGEGT. The CDR3 runs to 16 residues. Partial CDR3 DNA: TGTGCCAGCAGTTACCGACTAGCGGGTGGGTACGAGACG. Amino acid sequence: CASSYRLAGGYET. The full CDR3 protein reads CASSYRLAGGYETQYF.

About this clone itself: The read halts 3 residues ahead of the CDR3 end, with the missing end drawn from the germline J gene. The rearrangement links TRBV18 to TRBJ1-2; possible D gene TRBD1, 5 bases. Looked up from germline, CDR1 is KGHSH and CDR2 is LQKENI. CDR3 length equals 14 residues. The CDR3 bases that were read are TGTGCCAGCCTTACTAGCGGGGCCGTCAATGAC. Amino acid sequence: CASLTSGAVND. The full CDR3 protein is CASLTSGAVNDYTF.

Comment on this clone: The CDR3 is cut off 3 residues early in the read; its end comes from the germline J gene. The V gene is TRBV30, the J gene TRBJ1-2; 7 nucleotides line up with TRBD1. Germline-derived CDR1 and CDR2 are GTSNPN and SVGIG (reference sequence). The length of the CDR3 is 12 residues. V was pared by 7 bases and J by 7 bases, with 9 bases of the junction left unmatched. The CDR3 reads CALMKGAGGYTF. The sequenced CDR3 bases are TGTGCCTTGATGAAGGGGGCCGGTGGC.

Concerning this clone itself: At one of its ends the junction is not consistent with the germline gene, which may arise from a read error. Read sequence stops 3 residues before the CDR3 end, and the germline J gene provides the missing end. This rearrangement joins TRBV6-1 to TRBJ2-7; tentative D call: TRBD1 (6 bases). Germline V gene data show CDR1 as MNHNS and CDR2 as SASEGT. There are 15 residues in the CDR3. CDR3 protein: CASRELLTGFYEQYF. The sequenced part of the CDR3 DNA is TGTGCCAGCCGTGAACTCCTAACAGGGTTCTACGAG.

Incomplete CDR3 DNA: TGTGCCAGCAGTTACTCGCCGGCGGTGAGCACAGATACG. Translation: CASSYSPAVSTDT. In full, the CDR3 reads CASSYSPAVSTDTQYF. The chain links TRBV6-2 or TRBV6-3 to TRBJ2-3; D is uncertain. The read terminates 3 residues before the CDR3 end, so the remaining end is supplied by the germline J gene. The V gene's germline CDR1 is MNHEY and CDR2 SVGEGT. The CDR3 contains 16 residues. V lost 0 bases to trimming and J lost 0 bases, with 10 bases between them.

About this clone itself: The read halts 3 residues ahead of the CDR3 end, with the missing end drawn from the germline J gene. This rearrangement joins TRBV20-1 to TRBJ2-5; perhaps TRBD2 as D (6 bases). Germline CDR1 DFQATT, CDR2 SNEGSKA (reference sequence). This CDR3 is 13 amino acids long. V gave up 4 bases and J gave up 5 bases, with 14 bases separating them. CDR3 sequence: CSAIPGGVETQYF. The CDR3 bases that were read are TGCAGTGCTATCCCGGGCGGGGTTGAGACC.

In regard to this clone: The CDR3 end lies 3 residues beyond the end of the read and is filled in from the germline J gene. V gene TRBV7-3 combines with J gene TRBJ1-2, with 12 bases aligning to TRBD1. The CDR3 has 14 residues. Germline-derived CDR1 and CDR2 are SGHTA and FQGTGA. With V trimmed by 3 bases and J by 4 bases, 0 bases remained unmatched. CDR3 amino acids: CASSLGQGAYGYTF. CDR3 DNA (partial): TGTGCCAGCAGCTTGGGACAGGGGGCCTATGGC.

Points on this clone: Sequencing ends 3 residues short of the CDR3 end; the germline J gene provides the rest. The chain combines TRBV19 with TRBJ2-5; 9 nucleotides agree with TRBD2. The CDR3 spans 16 residues. In germline, CDR1 is LNHDA, CDR2 SQIVND (reference sequence). Trimming at V came to 3 bases and at J to 5 bases, leaving 10 bases not matched to a gene. Partial CDR3 DNA: TGTGCCAGTAGTATCGAAATTCTAGCGGGAATGGAGACC. Its protein is CASSIEILAGMET. Given in full, the CDR3 is CASSIEILAGMETQYF. Using reference TRBV19 and TRBJ2-5 for the parts outside the CDR3, the full variable domain is DGGITQSPKYLFRKEGQNVTLSCEQNLNHDAMYWYRQDPGQGLRLIYYSQIVNDFQKGDIAEGYSVSREKKESFPLTVTSAQKNPTAFYLCASSIEILAGMETQYFGPGTRLLVL.

Note on this clone: The CDR3 end lies 3 residues beyond the end of the read and is filled in from the germline J gene. The chain joins TRBV5-4 to TRBJ2-3; 8 positions agree with TRBD2. V was pared by 1 base and J by 2 bases, with 3 bases of the junction left unmatched. This CDR3 is built from 15 residues. Germline V CDR1 and CDR2: SGHNT, YYREEE (reference sequence). CDR3 residues: CASSLKRENTDTQYF. The CDR3 DNA, read in part, is TGTGCCAGCAGCTTGAAGCGGGAGAACACAGATACG.

The CDR3 protein is CAISVGTGSTEAFF. CDR3 DNA, as far as it was read: TGTGCCATCAGTGTGGGGACAGGGTCCACTGAA. The chain employs TRBV10-3 and TRBJ1-1, with TRBD1 matching 9 bases. The read finishes 3 residues shy of the CDR3 end, and the germline J gene is used to complete it. V was clipped by 4 bases and J by 4 bases; unmatched bases: 4. The germline CDR1 and CDR2 sequences are ENHRY and SYGVKD. This CDR3 is built from 14 residues.

Details on this clone: Read data end 3 residues before the CDR3 end; the end is taken from the germline J gene. The chain couples TRBV19 to TRBJ1-2, with D unclear. CDR3 size: 12 residues. The V gene's germline CDR1 is LNHDA and CDR2 SQIVND (reference sequence). V was cut by 7 bases and J by 4 bases, with 10 bases left in between. The covered CDR3 bases are TGTGCCAGTAATGGTGACATCTATGGC. Amino acid sequence: CASNGDIYG. The entire CDR3 sequence reads CASNGDIYGYTF. Full variable domain (missing parts from reference TRBV19 and TRBJ1-2): DGGITQSPKYLFRKEGQNVTLSCEQNLNHDAMYWYRQDPGQGLRLIYYSQIVNDFQKGDIAEGYSVSREKKESFPLTVTSAQKNPTAFYLCASNGDIYGYTFGSGTRLTVV.

The sequenced part of the CDR3 DNA is TGTGCCAGCCTATCTGGACAGAATGAAAAA. Translating gives CASLSGQNEK. The complete CDR3 sequence is CASLSGQNEKLFF. The chain combines TRBV18 with TRBJ1-4; D is possibly TRBD1 (6 bases). The CDR3 end falls 3 residues outside the read, so it is completed with the germline J gene. Trimming took 8 bases from V and 5 from J, leaving 12 bases between them. The CDR3 extends over 13 amino acids. Germline CDR1 reads KGHSH; CDR2 reads LQKENI.

By frequency, this clone is medium-sized (0.01 to 0.1%). Coverage ceases 3 residues before the CDR3 finishes, and the germline J gene fills in the end. The chain combines TRBV2 with TRBJ1-1; the D gene is possibly TRBD1 (6 bases). This CDR3 comprises 13 residues. From germline, CDR1 is SNHLY and CDR2 FYNNEI. Between the trimmed V and J ends, which lost 2 bases and 7 bases, there was a span of 11 bases. CDR3 residues: CASSERGGIEAFF. The CDR3 bases that were read are TGTGCCAGCAGTGAAAGGGGGGGAATTGAA.

For this clone: The read terminates 3 residues before the CDR3 end, so the remaining end is supplied by the germline J gene. The chain recombines TRBV19 with TRBJ2-3; 7 nucleotides match TRBD1. The CDR3 runs to 16 residues. Germline CDR1 and CDR2: LNHDA and SQIVND (reference sequence). The CDR3 loop is CASSIENRGSNQPQYF. CDR3 bases read: TGTGCCAGTAGTATAGAAAACAGGGGTAGCAATCAGCCG.

As to this clone: The read ends 3 residues early relative to the CDR3; the germline J gene fills the gap. V gene TRBV5-6 combines with J gene TRBJ2-1; TRBD1 aligns across 7 bases. The trim removed 2 bases at V and 3 bases at J, leaving 5 bases unmatched. Germline V gene lookup returns CDR1 SGHDT and CDR2 YYEEEE. This CDR3 comprises 15 residues. This chain's CDR3 is CASSFKSGGYNEQFF. The part of the CDR3 DNA that was read is TGTGCCAGCAGCTTTAAGTCAGGGGGCTACAATGAG.

In the case of this clone: One junction end disagrees with the germline gene, perhaps due to a read error. Coverage ceases 3 residues before the CDR3 finishes, and the germline J gene fills in the end. The chain joins TRBV18 to TRBJ2-3, with D possibly matching TRBD1 (6 bases). The V gene's germline CDR1 is KGHSH and CDR2 LQKENI. The CDR3 sequence is 12 residues long. The CDR3 DNA, read in part, is TGTGCCAGCTCGCCACAGGGAGATACG. Amino acids: CASSPQGDT. From start to end, the CDR3 is CASSPQGDTQYF.